This T cell receptor beta chain derives from a study of cytomegalovirus exposure and HLA in healthy donors. General study results and limits: Cytomegalovirus association was assigned to about 150 TCR beta chains.

This CDR3 region has 18 residues. Turning to this clone: Its specificity is not known.

The data were produced by immunoSEQ multiplex PCR, yet TCRdb's version contains in-frame clones alone and is incomplete. Found here are approximately 180,000 clones, 86% of them singletons; the top ten hold more than 1.4%. Source material: PBMCs. The receptor comes from a woman between 18 and 29 years old in good health and CMV-seronegative. J is TRBJ2-1 and V is TRBV7-5; the D segment call TRBD2 is taken from the table without a DNA check. TRBV7-5 is tagged as a pseudogene. The CDR3, as DNA: TGTGTCAGAAGCAGAGGAACCGGACTAGCGGGAGGGCACAATGAGCAGTTCTTC. It translates to CVRSRGTGLAGGHNEQFF.